Below are 15 T cell receptor beta chains sequenced from a single sample in a study of identical twins. TCRdb itself ran the 5' RACE reads through MiXCR, one entry per CDR3 protein. This sample has about 810,000 distinct CDR3 sequences, with roughly an eighth found just once. In addition, the sample was reused for a study of yellow fever vaccine responses in identical twins.

The sample was PBMCs. These receptors all stem from a woman aged 18-35 years in good health.

This clonotype was observed at least ten times. V and J are TRBV20-1 and TRBJ2-7; 8 nucleotides agree with TRBD1. This CDR3 has 13 residues. The J segment lost 4 bases and the V segment lost 1 base, leaving 3 bases of the junction unmatched. The germline V gene encodes CDR1 DFQATT and CDR2 SNEGSKA (reference sequence). The CDR3 loop reads CSARGQGAYEQYF. CDR3 sequence (DNA): TGCAGTGCTAGAGGTCAGGGGGCTTACGAGCAGTACTTC.

This clonotype was detected many times. V is TRBV3-1 and J is TRBJ2-7; 10 nucleotides match TRBD2. The germline V gene encodes CDR1 LGHDT and CDR2 YNNKEL (reference sequence). CDR3 length equals 16 residues. Germline trimming cut 2 bases from V and 3 bases from J; bases unmatched to any gene: 7. In DNA, the CDR3 is TGTGCCAGCAGCCAACAGCTAGCGGGAGTAAGCTACGAGCAGTACTTC. Its protein is CASSQQLAGVSYEQYF.

CDR3 sequence: CASSQKKGSSYNEQFF. The CDR3 DNA reads as TGTGCCAGCAGCCAAAAAAAGGGGAGCTCCTACAATGAGCAGTTCTTC. This rearrangement joins TRBV14 to TRBJ2-1, with D perhaps assigned TRBD1 or TRBD2 (5 bases each). Looked up from germline, CDR1 is SGHDN and CDR2 is FVKESK. V was shortened by 2 bases and J by 0 bases, with 11 bases between the two germline ends. CDR3 length: 16 residues.

This clonotype turned up a few times. CDR3 region: CASSLDPLAATEAFF. DNA of the CDR3: TGCGCCAGCAGCTTGGACCCACTGGCTGCCACTGAAGCTTTCTTT. The chain recombines TRBV5-1 with TRBJ1-1; D is unclear. The CDR3 spans 15 residues. V was clipped by 0 bases and J by 4 bases, with 13 bases between them. Per the germline V gene, CDR1 is SGHRS and CDR2 is YFSETQ.

This chain uses TRBV25-1 with TRBJ2-7; D tentatively fits TRBD1 or TRBD2 (6 bases each). The CDR3 totals 12 residues. Germline V gene sequence: CDR1 MGHDK, CDR2 SYGVNS. V lost 7 bases and J lost 4, with 11 bases in between. CDR3 coding DNA: TGTGCCAGCAAACGGGGGCAGTACGAGCAGTACTTC. Its translation is CASKRGQYEQYF.

The chain couples TRBV20-1 to TRBJ2-2; tentative D call: TRBD2 (6 bases). CDR3 length: 15 residues. CDR1 and CDR2 from the germline V gene are DFQATT and SNEGSKA (reference sequence). V lost 6 bases to trimming and J lost 0 bases, with 14 bases between them. The CDR3 reads CSARGWGSNTGELFF. CDR3 DNA sequence: TGCAGTGCGCGGGGATGGGGCTCGAACACCGGGGAGCTGTTTTTT.

This clonotype occurred a few times. The genes are TRBV20-1 and TRBJ2-5; D may correspond to TRBD1 or TRBD2 (5 bases each). Germline V lookup: CDR1 DFQATT, CDR2 SNEGSKA (reference sequence). The CDR3 is 15 residues long. Deletions cut 8 bases from V and 9 bases from J, with 28 bases between. CDR3 sequence reads: CSPAPRDPPLEAQYF. The CDR3 DNA follows: TGCAGTCCCGCCCCACGGGACCCCCCCCTTGAAGCCCAGTACTTC.

This clonotype was seen more than once but under ten times. This chain joins TRBV10-3 and TRBJ2-1; 12 bases are a match to TRBD2. The V gene's germline CDR1 is ENHRY and CDR2 SYGVKD. This CDR3 is built from 17 residues. With 7 bases clipped from V and 6 bases from J, the junction kept 13 bases outside the gene matches. This chain's CDR3 is CAITVGPGLAGSNEQFF. DNA of the CDR3: TGTGCCATCACGGTTGGTCCGGGACTAGCGGGCTCCAATGAGCAGTTCTTC.

This clonotype was picked up a small number of times. V and J are TRBV11-2 and TRBJ2-3; TRBD1 matches 8 bases. CDR3 length equals 19 residues. Germline assignment: CDR1 SGHAT and CDR2 FQNNGV. Trimming at V came to 5 bases and at J to 0 bases, leaving 16 bases not matched to a gene. CDR3 sequence: CASSMRPGQEFSSTDTQYF. The CDR3, as DNA: TGTGCCAGCAGCATGAGACCGGGACAGGAGTTTTCTAGCACAGATACGCAGTATTTT.

The chain employs TRBV11-1 and TRBJ1-3; 7 bases are shared with TRBD1. The trim removed 4 bases at V and 0 bases at J, leaving 12 bases unmatched. This CDR3 region has 18 residues. Germline V gene sequence: CDR1 SGHAT, CDR2 FQDESV (reference sequence). CDR3 DNA: TGTGCCAGCAGCTACCTGAGACAGGGAGGGAACTCTGGAAACACCATATATTTT. Translating it yields CASSYLRQGGNSGNTIYF.

This clonotype was seen at least ten times. The rearrangement joins TRBV12-3 or TRBV12-4 to TRBJ2-7, with D possibly TRBD1 on 5 matching bases. This CDR3 comprises 12 residues. V dropped 3 bases and J dropped 3 bases, with 6 bases sitting between them. The CDR3 sequence is CASSLGLYEQYF. In DNA, the CDR3 is TGTGCCAGCAGTTTGGGGCTCTACGAGCAGTACTTC.

The chain employs TRBV29-1 and TRBJ2-7, with 7 positions matching TRBD2. CDR1 is SQVTM and CDR2 is ANQGSEA in the germline V gene. V was clipped by 4 bases and J by 4 bases; unmatched bases: 7. This CDR3 has 13 residues. CDR3 nucleotide sequence: TGCAGCGTTGTTCTTCAGGGAGGGTACGAGCAGTACGTC. It yields the protein CSVVLQGGYEQYV.

In this sample, this clonotype turned up many times. The V gene is TRBV20-1, the J gene TRBJ2-2; weak D call: TRBD1 (6 bases). Germline CDR1 DFQATT, CDR2 SNEGSKA (reference sequence). The CDR3 is 16 residues long. The V end was cut by 1 base, the J end by 6 bases, with 18 bases between. CDR3 DNA: TGCAGTGCTAGAGTCCCCAGGGGCCCAGGGGCCGGGGAGCTGTTTTTT. Translation gives CSARVPRGPGAGELFF.

V and J are TRBV3-1 and TRBJ1-6; D uncertain. The germline V gene has CDR1 LGHDT and CDR2 YNNKEL (reference sequence). The CDR3 sequence is 12 residues long. V lost 3 bases to trimming and J lost 13 bases, with 10 bases between them. In nucleotides, the CDR3 is TGTGCCAGCAGCCATGGGTCTATCCCCCTCCACTTT. This translates into CASSHGSIPLHF.

This clonotype was observed a handful of times. A much larger clone differs by one base, so this may be a read error. V gene TRBV12-3 or TRBV12-4 combines with J gene TRBJ2-5, with no clear D. There are 10 residues in the CDR3. Written as DNA, the CDR3 is TGTGCCAGCAGTTTAGAGGCCCAGTACTTC. This codes for CASSLEAQYF.